The clone carrying this T cell receptor beta chain appeared once. The antigen is unknown. This CDR3 contains 16 residues. V lost 3 bases to trimming and J lost 8 bases; unmatched junction nucleotides: 11. Germline V lookup: CDR1 SEHNR, CDR2 FQNEAQ (reference sequence). The data stem from a study of cytomegalovirus exposure and HLA in healthy donors. Study-level findings and limits: An analysis done earlier found most TCR beta V segments productive about 87% or about 30% of the time. Accurate prediction of most subjects' HLA-A and HLA-B alleles from TCR beta sequences was reported.

Amplification used 60 Vbeta primers and 13 Jbeta primers. Only in-frame clones appear in the TCRdb table, and some are missing; sequencing was by immunoSEQ multiplex PCR. The sample lists 200,000 to 250,000 clones, over 75% occurring once. V is TRBV7-9 and J is TRBJ2-1, with 9 bases lining up with TRBD2. The sequence derives from a boy aged 5-17 years in good health and CMV-seronegative. Input material: PBMCs. The CDR3 nucleotides read TGTGCCAGCAGCTTGCTCCCCGTAGCGGGAGAGGATGAGCAGTTCTTC. It codes for CASSLLPVAGEDEQFF.